The rows below give T cell receptor beta chains drawn from one sample of a study of blood T cell repertoires in COVID-19. Sequencing was performed with immunoSEQ multiplex PCR; in TCRdb, only in-frame clones are kept and a portion is missing. This table holds 150,000 to 180,000 clones, approximately 78% found once. Specimen: peripheral blood. The source is a man aged 80 or over with acute or convalescent COVID-19. Each CDR3 is given with its conserved first and last residue. Fields, in order: V gene, clone size, D gene, J gene, CDR3 DNA, CDR3 protein. A D gene is named only where the DNA matches it firmly. Where a row states a size, it is once, few, many or the class of an expanded clone; other rows omit it.

v_call: TRBV5-1; clone_size: -; d_call: -; j_call: TRBJ2-3; cdr3_nt: TGCGCCAGCAGCCCATACGGCGCCGGCGGGACAGATACGCAGTATTTT; cdr3_aa: CASSPYGAGGTDTQYF
v_call: TRBV11-3; clone_size: -; d_call: TRBD2; j_call: TRBJ2-1; cdr3_nt: TGTGCCAGCAGCCACGGGGGGGCGAGTGAGCAGTTCTTC; cdr3_aa: CASSHGGASEQFF
v_call: TRBV3-1/TRBV3-2; clone_size: -; d_call: -; j_call: TRBJ2-4; cdr3_nt: TGTGCCAGCAGCCAAGGACAGTCGGCCAAAAACATTCAGTACTTC; cdr3_aa: CASSQGQSAKNIQYF
v_call: TRBV18; clone_size: -; d_call: TRBD1; j_call: TRBJ1-2; cdr3_nt: TGTGCCAGCTCACAGGGACAGCTAGACTATGGCTACACCTTC; cdr3_aa: CASSQGQLDYGYTF
v_call: TRBV7-9; clone_size: few; d_call: -; j_call: TRBJ2-7; cdr3_nt: TGTGCCAGCAGCTTAGCAAGGGGCGATAGCTCCTACGAGCAGTACTTC; cdr3_aa: CASSLARGDSSYEQYF
v_call: TRBV29-1; clone_size: -; d_call: -; j_call: TRBJ2-5; cdr3_nt: TGCAGCGTTGCACTAGCTCGGGAGACCCAGTACTTC; cdr3_aa: CSVALARETQYF
v_call: TRBV27; clone_size: few; d_call: TRBD1; j_call: TRBJ1-5; cdr3_nt: TGTGCCAGCAGTTTGACAGGGTATCCTACTTACAATCAGCCCCAGCATTTT; cdr3_aa: CASSLTGYPTYNQPQHF
v_call: TRBV5-1; clone_size: -; d_call: TRBD2; j_call: TRBJ2-5; cdr3_nt: TGCGCCAGCAGCGGGGGACGGACTAGCGGACAAGAGACCCAGTACTTC; cdr3_aa: CASSGGRTSGQETQYF
v_call: TRBV3-1/TRBV3-2; clone_size: -; d_call: TRBD2; j_call: TRBJ2-5; cdr3_nt: TGTGCCAGCAGCCTTTCCCCCGCGAAACTAGCGGGGGGTTTCCAAGAGACCCAGTACTTC; cdr3_aa: CASSLSPAKLAGGFQETQYF
v_call: TRBV19; clone_size: -; d_call: -; j_call: TRBJ1-1; cdr3_nt: TGTGCCAGTATGCGGGGGCCGAAGACTGAAGCTTTCTTT; cdr3_aa: CASMRGPKTEAFF
v_call: TRBV19; clone_size: -; d_call: -; j_call: TRBJ2-2; cdr3_nt: TGTGCCAGTCAACTCCCGGGACAGAACACCGGGGAGCTGTTTTTT; cdr3_aa: CASQLPGQNTGELFF
v_call: TRBV7-2; clone_size: -; d_call: TRBD1; j_call: TRBJ1-2; cdr3_nt: TGTGCCAGCAGCTCACGGTCCGGGACAGGGCCCAACTATGGCTACACCTTC; cdr3_aa: CASSSRSGTGPNYGYTF
v_call: TRBV10-1; clone_size: few; d_call: TRBD1; j_call: TRBJ1-3; cdr3_nt: TGCGCCAGCATGGGACAGACGAGCTCTGGAAACACCATATATTTT; cdr3_aa: CASMGQTSSGNTIYF
v_call: TRBV3-1/TRBV3-2; clone_size: -; d_call: -; j_call: TRBJ2-1; cdr3_nt: TGTGCCAGCAGTCAAGAGGGGGGGCCAAATGAGCAGTTCTTC; cdr3_aa: CASSQEGGPNEQFF
v_call: TRBV7-3; clone_size: -; d_call: -; j_call: TRBJ1-1; cdr3_nt: TGTGCCAGCAGCGCTCACATGAACACTGAAGCTTTCTTT; cdr3_aa: CASSAHMNTEAFF
v_call: TRBV10-2; clone_size: -; d_call: -; j_call: TRBJ2-5; cdr3_nt: TGCGCCAGCAGTTCCGGGACAAGGATGGGGACCCAGTACTTC; cdr3_aa: CASSSGTRMGTQYF
v_call: TRBV5-1; clone_size: -; d_call: TRBD1; j_call: TRBJ1-3; cdr3_nt: TGCGCCAGCAGCTCGACAGGGGCTGGAAACACCATATATTTT; cdr3_aa: CASSSTGAGNTIYF
v_call: TRBV5-1; clone_size: once; d_call: TRBD1; j_call: TRBJ2-2; cdr3_nt: TGCGCCAGCAGCGTCGGGGGACAGGGGAGCACCGGGGAGCTGTTTTTT; cdr3_aa: CASSVGGQGSTGELFF
v_call: TRBV28; clone_size: -; d_call: TRBD1; j_call: TRBJ1-2; cdr3_nt: TGTGCCAGCAGTTTAGACAGGGCCTATGGCTACACCTTC; cdr3_aa: CASSLDRAYGYTF
v_call: TRBV2; clone_size: -; d_call: TRBD2; j_call: TRBJ2-7; cdr3_nt: TGTGCCAGCAGTGCGAGACTAGCGATGGCCTACGAGCAGTACTTC; cdr3_aa: CASSARLAMAYEQYF
v_call: TRBV10-3; clone_size: -; d_call: -; j_call: TRBJ2-3; cdr3_nt: TGTGCCATCAGTGAGTCCAGTCTTTACACAGATACGCAGTATTTT; cdr3_aa: CAISESSLYTDTQYF
v_call: TRBV5-1; clone_size: -; d_call: -; j_call: TRBJ1-3; cdr3_nt: TGCGCCAGCAGCTTGGGTGAGGAGGCTGGCTCTGGAAACACCATATATTTT; cdr3_aa: CASSLGEEAGSGNTIYF
v_call: TRBV9; clone_size: -; d_call: TRBD2; j_call: TRBJ2-3; cdr3_nt: TGTGCCAGCAGCTCCGGGACTAGCGAAAGCACAGATACGCAGTATTTT; cdr3_aa: CASSSGTSESTDTQYF
v_call: TRBV19; clone_size: -; d_call: TRBD1; j_call: TRBJ2-5; cdr3_nt: TGTGCCAGTAACGACAGGGGGCCTCAAGAGACCCAGTACTTC; cdr3_aa: CASNDRGPQETQYF
v_call: TRBV19; clone_size: -; d_call: TRBD1; j_call: TRBJ2-3; cdr3_nt: TGTGCCAGTAGGGGGGACAGGAGAAGCACAGATACGCAGTATTTT; cdr3_aa: CASRGDRRSTDTQYF
v_call: TRBV2; clone_size: few; d_call: TRBD1; j_call: TRBJ2-1; cdr3_nt: TGTGCCAGCGATAGGGGGCCTGGTGAGCAGTTCTTC; cdr3_aa: CASDRGPGEQFF
v_call: TRBV5-6; clone_size: -; d_call: TRBD2; j_call: TRBJ2-5; cdr3_nt: TGTGCCAGCAGCTCCTTGCGGGGGGGCCGGTTGGAGACCCAGTACTTC; cdr3_aa: CASSSLRGGRLETQYF
v_call: TRBV29-1; clone_size: few; d_call: -; j_call: TRBJ1-1; cdr3_nt: TGCAGCGTTGACCCCCGAGACACTGAAGCTTTCTTT; cdr3_aa: CSVDPRDTEAFF
v_call: TRBV6-2/TRBV6-3; clone_size: -; d_call: -; j_call: TRBJ1-2; cdr3_nt: TGTGCCAGCAGTTACTCGGGCAGGGCTAACTATGGCTACACCTTC; cdr3_aa: CASSYSGRANYGYTF
v_call: TRBV11-2; clone_size: -; d_call: -; j_call: TRBJ2-1; cdr3_nt: TGTGCCAGCAGCTTAGGGAGGGGGCGGTTTAGAAATGAGCAGTTCTTC; cdr3_aa: CASSLGRGRFRNEQFF
v_call: TRBV7-2; clone_size: -; d_call: -; j_call: TRBJ1-2; cdr3_nt: TGTGCCAGCAGCTTGGGGCCTGGGGGGGCGAATGGCTACACCTTC; cdr3_aa: CASSLGPGGANGYTF
v_call: TRBV30; clone_size: once; d_call: -; j_call: TRBJ1-3; cdr3_nt: TGTGCCTGGAGTGTACAGGTTTCTACCTCTGGAAACACCATATATTTT; cdr3_aa: CAWSVQVSTSGNTIYF
v_call: TRBV5-1; clone_size: -; d_call: TRBD1; j_call: TRBJ1-2; cdr3_nt: TGCGCCAGCAGCCCGGGACAGGGGGCGAACATTAACTATGGCTACACCTTC; cdr3_aa: CASSPGQGANINYGYTF
v_call: TRBV10-3; clone_size: -; d_call: -; j_call: TRBJ2-5; cdr3_nt: TGTGCCATCAGTAACGACAGAGGGACCCAGTACTTC; cdr3_aa: CAISNDRGTQYF
v_call: TRBV15; clone_size: few; d_call: -; j_call: TRBJ2-7; cdr3_nt: TGTGCCACCAGCAAGACAGTTTACGACGAGCAGTACTTC; cdr3_aa: CATSKTVYDEQYF
v_call: TRBV3-1/TRBV3-2; clone_size: few; d_call: TRBD2; j_call: TRBJ2-7; cdr3_nt: TGTGCCAGCAGCCAAGATCACCTAGCGGGGGGGTACGAGCAGTACTTC; cdr3_aa: CASSQDHLAGGYEQYF
v_call: TRBV27; clone_size: -; d_call: -; j_call: TRBJ1-2; cdr3_nt: TGTGCCAGCAGCATCGGGACATCTGTAGGTGGCTACACCTTC; cdr3_aa: CASSIGTSVGGYTF
v_call: TRBV13; clone_size: -; d_call: -; j_call: TRBJ2-7; cdr3_nt: TGTGCCAGCAGCTTTGGAGGCAACGAGCAGTACTTC; cdr3_aa: CASSFGGNEQYF
v_call: TRBV18; clone_size: -; d_call: -; j_call: TRBJ2-5; cdr3_nt: TGTGCCAGCTCACCCGGCAGGGGCTCAAACATACAAGAGACCCAGTACTTC; cdr3_aa: CASSPGRGSNIQETQYF
v_call: TRBV5-1; clone_size: -; d_call: TRBD1; j_call: TRBJ1-4; cdr3_nt: TGCGCCAGCAGCCCGGGACAGGGGCGTGAAAAACTGTTTTTT; cdr3_aa: CASSPGQGREKLFF
v_call: TRBV19; clone_size: -; d_call: TRBD1; j_call: TRBJ2-2; cdr3_nt: TGTGCCAGCCGGACAGGATCGAACACCGGGGAGCTGTTTTTT; cdr3_aa: CASRTGSNTGELFF
v_call: TRBV11-2; clone_size: -; d_call: -; j_call: TRBJ2-1; cdr3_nt: TGTGCCAGCAGCTCTTACACCGTCGATGAGCAGTTCTTC; cdr3_aa: CASSSYTVDEQFF
v_call: TRBV5-4; clone_size: -; d_call: -; j_call: TRBJ2-3; cdr3_nt: TGTGCCAGCAGCCCGTATAGCACAGATACGCAGTATTTT; cdr3_aa: CASSPYSTDTQYF
v_call: TRBV4-1; clone_size: few; d_call: -; j_call: TRBJ1-2; cdr3_nt: TGCGCCAGCAGACCGACAGCAAGCTATGGCTACACCTTC; cdr3_aa: CASRPTASYGYTF